This T cell receptor beta chain was found in a study of control samples from healthy donors and cancer patients. TCRdb's copy holds only in-frame clones and misses some; the assay was immunoSEQ multiplex PCR. Here the sample spans 75,000 to 95,000 clones, approximately 90% being singletons. The germline V gene encodes CDR1 SGHDN and CDR2 FVKESK. Between the trimmed V and J ends, which lost 0 bases and 8 bases, there was a span of 8 bases. The CDR3 runs to 13 residues. The V and J genes are TRBV14 and TRBJ1-3; D gene unclear. The receptor comes from a woman between 18 and 29 years old in good health. Material for sequencing was blood. The CDR3 sequence is CASSQEFGDTIYF. CDR3 nucleotides: TGTGCCAGCAGCCAAGAATTCGGGGACACCATATATTTT.